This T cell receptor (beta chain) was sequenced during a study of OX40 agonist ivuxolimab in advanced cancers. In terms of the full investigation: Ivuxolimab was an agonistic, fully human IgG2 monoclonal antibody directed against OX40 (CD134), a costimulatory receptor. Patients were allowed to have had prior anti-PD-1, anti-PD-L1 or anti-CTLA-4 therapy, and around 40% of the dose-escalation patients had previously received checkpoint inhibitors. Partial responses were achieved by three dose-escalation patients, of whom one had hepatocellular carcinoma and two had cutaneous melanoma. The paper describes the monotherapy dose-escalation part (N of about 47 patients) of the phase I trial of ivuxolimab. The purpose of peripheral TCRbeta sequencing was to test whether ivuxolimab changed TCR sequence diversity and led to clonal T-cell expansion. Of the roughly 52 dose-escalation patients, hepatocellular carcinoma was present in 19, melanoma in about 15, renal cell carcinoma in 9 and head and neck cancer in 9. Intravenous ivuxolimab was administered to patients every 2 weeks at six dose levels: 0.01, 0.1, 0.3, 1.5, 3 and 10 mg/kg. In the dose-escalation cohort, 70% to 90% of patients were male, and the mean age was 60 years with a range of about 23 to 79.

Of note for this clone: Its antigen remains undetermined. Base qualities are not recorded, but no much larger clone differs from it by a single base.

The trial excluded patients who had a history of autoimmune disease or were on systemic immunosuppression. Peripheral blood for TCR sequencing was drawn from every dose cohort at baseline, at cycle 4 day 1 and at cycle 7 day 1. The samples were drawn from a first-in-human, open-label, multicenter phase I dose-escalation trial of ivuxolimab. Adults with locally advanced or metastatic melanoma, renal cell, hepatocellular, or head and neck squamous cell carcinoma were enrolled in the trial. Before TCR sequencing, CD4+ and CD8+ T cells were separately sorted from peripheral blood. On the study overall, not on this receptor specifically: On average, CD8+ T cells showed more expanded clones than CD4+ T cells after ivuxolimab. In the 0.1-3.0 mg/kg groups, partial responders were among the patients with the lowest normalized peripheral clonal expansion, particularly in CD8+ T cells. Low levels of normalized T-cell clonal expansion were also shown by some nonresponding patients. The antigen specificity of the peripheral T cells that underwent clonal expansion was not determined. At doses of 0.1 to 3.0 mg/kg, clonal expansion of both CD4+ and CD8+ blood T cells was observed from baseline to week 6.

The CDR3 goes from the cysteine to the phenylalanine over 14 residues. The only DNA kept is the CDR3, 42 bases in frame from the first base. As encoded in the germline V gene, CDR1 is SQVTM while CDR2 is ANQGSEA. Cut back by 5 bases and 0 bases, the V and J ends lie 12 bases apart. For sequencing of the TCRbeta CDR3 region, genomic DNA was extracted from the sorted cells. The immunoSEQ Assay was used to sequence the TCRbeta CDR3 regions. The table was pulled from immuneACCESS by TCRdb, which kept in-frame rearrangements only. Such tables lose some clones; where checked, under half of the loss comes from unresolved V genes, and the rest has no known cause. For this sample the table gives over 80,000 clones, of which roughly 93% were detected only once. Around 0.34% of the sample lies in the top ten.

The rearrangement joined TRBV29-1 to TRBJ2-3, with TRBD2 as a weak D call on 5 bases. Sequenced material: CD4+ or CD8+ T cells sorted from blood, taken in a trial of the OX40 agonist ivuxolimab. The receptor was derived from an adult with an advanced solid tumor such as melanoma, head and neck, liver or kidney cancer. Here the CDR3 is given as CSVTFRGSTDTQYF. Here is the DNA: TGCAGCGTTACCTTTCGAGGGAGCACAGATACGCAGTATTTT.